This record covers a single TCR beta chain. The V gene lost 5 bases and the J gene lost 5 bases, with 9 bases spanning the gap. The CDR3 sequence is 13 residues long. CDR1 MNHNY and CDR2 SVGAGI come from the germline V gene (reference sequence). This sample is part of a study of T cells in tumors and immune-related adverse events. Clones were read by immunoSEQ multiplex PCR, and TCRdb kept only the in-frame ones, dropping some. The sample shows under 10,000 clones, 94% of them seen only once. The clonotype comes from a female donor with metastatic renal cell carcinoma. Sequences were derived from lymph node tissue, sampled from a patient treated with anti-PD-1 therapy. The chain links TRBV6-6 to TRBJ1-4; no firm D call. In nucleotides, the CDR3 is TGTGCCAGCAGTAATGACGGGAATGAAAAACTGTTTTTT. Its protein product is CASSNDGNEKLFF.